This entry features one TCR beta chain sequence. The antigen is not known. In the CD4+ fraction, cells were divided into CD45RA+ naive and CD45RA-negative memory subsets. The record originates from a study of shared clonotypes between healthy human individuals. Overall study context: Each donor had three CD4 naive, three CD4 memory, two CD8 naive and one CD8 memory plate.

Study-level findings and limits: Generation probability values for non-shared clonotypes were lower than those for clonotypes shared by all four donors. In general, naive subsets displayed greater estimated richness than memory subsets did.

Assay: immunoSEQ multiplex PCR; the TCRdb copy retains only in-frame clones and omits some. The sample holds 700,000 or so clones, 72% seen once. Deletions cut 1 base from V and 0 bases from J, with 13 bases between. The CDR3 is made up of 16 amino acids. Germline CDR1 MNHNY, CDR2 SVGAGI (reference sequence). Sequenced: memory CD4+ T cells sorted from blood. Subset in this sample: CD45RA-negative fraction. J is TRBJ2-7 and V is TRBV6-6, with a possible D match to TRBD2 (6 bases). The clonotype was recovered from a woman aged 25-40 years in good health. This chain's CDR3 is CASSYFPGDSSYEQYF. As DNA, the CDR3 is TGTGCCAGCAGTTACTTCCCCGGGGACTCCTCCTACGAGCAGTACTTC.